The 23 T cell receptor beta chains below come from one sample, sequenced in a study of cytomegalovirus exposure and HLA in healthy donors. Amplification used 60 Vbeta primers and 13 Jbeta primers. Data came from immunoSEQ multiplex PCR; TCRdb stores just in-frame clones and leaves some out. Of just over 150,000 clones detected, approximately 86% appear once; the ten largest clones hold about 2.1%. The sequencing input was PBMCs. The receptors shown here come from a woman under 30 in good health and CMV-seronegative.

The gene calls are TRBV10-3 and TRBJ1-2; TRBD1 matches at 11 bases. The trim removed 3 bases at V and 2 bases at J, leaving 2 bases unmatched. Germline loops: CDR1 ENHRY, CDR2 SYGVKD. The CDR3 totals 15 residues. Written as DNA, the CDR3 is TGTGCCATCAGTGAAGGGACAGGGGGGAACTATGGCTACACCTTC. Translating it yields CAISEGTGGNYGYTF.

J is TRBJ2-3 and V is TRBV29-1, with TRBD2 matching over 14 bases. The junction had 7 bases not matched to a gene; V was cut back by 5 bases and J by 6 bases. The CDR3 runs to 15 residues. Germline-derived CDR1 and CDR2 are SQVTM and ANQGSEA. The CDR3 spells CSVFGTSGRSDTQYF. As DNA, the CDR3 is TGCAGCGTTTTCGGGACTAGCGGGAGATCGGATACGCAGTATTTT.

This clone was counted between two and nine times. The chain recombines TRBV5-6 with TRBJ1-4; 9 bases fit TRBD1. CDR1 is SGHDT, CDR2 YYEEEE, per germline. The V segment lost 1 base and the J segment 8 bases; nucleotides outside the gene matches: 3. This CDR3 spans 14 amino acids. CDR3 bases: TGTGCCAGCAGCTTGTTAACAGGGGGCGAAAAACTGTTTTTT. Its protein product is CASSLLTGGEKLFF.

The CDR3 nucleotides read TGTGCCAGCAGTTTGGTGGCTTCATACGAGCAGTACTTC. This gives the protein CASSLVASYEQYF. J is TRBJ2-7 and V is TRBV28; unclear D gene. Trimming removed 3 bases at V and 4 bases at J, with 10 bases between. There are 13 residues in the CDR3. Germline V gene sequence: CDR1 MDHEN, CDR2 SYDVKM.

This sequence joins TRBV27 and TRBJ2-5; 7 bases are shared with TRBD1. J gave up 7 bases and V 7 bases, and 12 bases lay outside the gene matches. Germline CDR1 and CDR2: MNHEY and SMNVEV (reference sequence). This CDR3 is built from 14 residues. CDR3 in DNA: TGTGCCAGCAAACCGACAGGGCGGCGAGGGACCCAGTACTTC. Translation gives CASKPTGRRGTQYF.

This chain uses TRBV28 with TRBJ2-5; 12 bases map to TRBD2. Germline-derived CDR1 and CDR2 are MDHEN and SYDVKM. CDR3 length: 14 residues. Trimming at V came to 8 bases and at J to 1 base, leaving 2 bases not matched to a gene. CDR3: CASGTSGPQETQYF. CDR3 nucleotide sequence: TGTGCCAGCGGGACTAGCGGGCCCCAAGAGACCCAGTACTTC.

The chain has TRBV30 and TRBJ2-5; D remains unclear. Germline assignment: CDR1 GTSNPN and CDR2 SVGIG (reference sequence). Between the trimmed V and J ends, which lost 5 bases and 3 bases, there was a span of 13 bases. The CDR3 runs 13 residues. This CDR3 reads CAWGADAEETQYF. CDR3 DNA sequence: TGTGCCTGGGGAGCAGATGCGGAAGAGACCCAGTACTTC. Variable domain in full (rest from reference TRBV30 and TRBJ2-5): SQTIHQWPATLVQPVGSPLSLECTVEGTSNPNLYWYRQAAGRGLQLLFYSVGIGQISSEVPQNLSASRPQDRQFILSSKKLLLSDSGFYLCAWGADAEETQYFGPGTRLLVL.

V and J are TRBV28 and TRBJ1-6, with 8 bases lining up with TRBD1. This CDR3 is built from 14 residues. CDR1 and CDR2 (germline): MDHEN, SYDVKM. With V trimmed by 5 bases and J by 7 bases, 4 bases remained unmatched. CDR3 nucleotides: TGTGCCAGCAGTCCAGGACAGGGAAATTCACCCCTCCACTTT. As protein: CASSPGQGNSPLHF. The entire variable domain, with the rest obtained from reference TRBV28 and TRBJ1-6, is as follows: DVKVTQSSRYLVKRTGEKVFLECVQDMDHENMFWYRQDPGLGLRLIYFSYDVKMKEKGDIPEGYSVSREKKERFSLILESASTNQTSMYLCASSPGQGNSPLHFGNGTRLTVT.

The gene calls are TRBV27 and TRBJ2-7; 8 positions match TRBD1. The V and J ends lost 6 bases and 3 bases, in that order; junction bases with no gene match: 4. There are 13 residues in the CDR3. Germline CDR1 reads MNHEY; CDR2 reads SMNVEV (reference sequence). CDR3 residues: CASRPTGVYEQYF. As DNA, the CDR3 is TGTGCCAGCAGACCGACAGGGGTCTACGAGCAGTACTTC.

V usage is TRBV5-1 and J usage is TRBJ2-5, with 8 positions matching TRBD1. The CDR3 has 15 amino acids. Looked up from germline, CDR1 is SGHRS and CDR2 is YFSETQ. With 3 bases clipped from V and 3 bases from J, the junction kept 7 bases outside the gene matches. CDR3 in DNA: TGCGCCAGCAGCTCAGGGGACAGGAGGGAAGAGACCCAGTACTTC. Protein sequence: CASSSGDRREETQYF. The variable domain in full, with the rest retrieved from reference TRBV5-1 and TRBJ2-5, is KAGVTQTPRYLIKTRGQQVTLSCSPISGHRSVSWYQQTPGQGLQFLFEYFSETQRNKGNFPGRFSGRQFSNSRSEMNVSTLELGDSALYLCASSSGDRREETQYFGPGTRLLVL.

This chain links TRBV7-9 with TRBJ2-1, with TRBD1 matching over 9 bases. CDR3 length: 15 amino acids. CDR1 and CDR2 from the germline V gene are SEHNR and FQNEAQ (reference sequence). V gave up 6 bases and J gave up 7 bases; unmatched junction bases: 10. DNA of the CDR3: TGTGCCAGCAGTCAGGGACAGGGTTTTGCGAATGAGCAGTTCTTC. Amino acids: CASSQGQGFANEQFF.

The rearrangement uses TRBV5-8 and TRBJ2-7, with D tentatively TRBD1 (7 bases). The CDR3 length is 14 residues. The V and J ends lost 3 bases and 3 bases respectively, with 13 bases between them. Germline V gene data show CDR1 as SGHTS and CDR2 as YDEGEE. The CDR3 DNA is TGTGCCAGCAGCTCGACAGGGAGGTTCTACGAGCAGTACTTC. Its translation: CASSSTGRFYEQYF.

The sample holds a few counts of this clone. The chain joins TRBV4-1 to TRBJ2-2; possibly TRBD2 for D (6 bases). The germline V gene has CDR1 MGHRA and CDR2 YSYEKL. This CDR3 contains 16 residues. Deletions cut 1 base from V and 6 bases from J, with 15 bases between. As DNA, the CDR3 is TGCGCCAGCAGCCAAGGGGCGGGGAGCCGCCCCGGGGAGCTGTTTTTT. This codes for CASSQGAGSRPGELFF.

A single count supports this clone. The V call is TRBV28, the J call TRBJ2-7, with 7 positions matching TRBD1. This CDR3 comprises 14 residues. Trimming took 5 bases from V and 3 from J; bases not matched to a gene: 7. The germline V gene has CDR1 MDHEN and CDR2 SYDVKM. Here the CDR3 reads CASSTGAGGYEQYF. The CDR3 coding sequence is TGTGCCAGCAGTACTGGCGCAGGGGGCTACGAGCAGTACTTC.

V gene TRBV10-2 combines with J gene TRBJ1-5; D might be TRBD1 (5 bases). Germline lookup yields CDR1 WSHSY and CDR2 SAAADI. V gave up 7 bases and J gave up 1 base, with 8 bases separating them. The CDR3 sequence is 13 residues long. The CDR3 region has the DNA TGCGCCAGCAAGCAGGGCAGCAATCAGCCCCAGCATTTT. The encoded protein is CASKQGSNQPQHF.

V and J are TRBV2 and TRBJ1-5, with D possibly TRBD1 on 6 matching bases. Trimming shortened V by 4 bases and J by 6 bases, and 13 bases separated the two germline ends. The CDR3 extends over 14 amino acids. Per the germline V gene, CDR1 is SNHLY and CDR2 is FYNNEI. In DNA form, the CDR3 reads TGTGCCAGCAGTGGTTACAGGGAGGGTCAGCCCCAGCATTTT. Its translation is CASSGYREGQPQHF.

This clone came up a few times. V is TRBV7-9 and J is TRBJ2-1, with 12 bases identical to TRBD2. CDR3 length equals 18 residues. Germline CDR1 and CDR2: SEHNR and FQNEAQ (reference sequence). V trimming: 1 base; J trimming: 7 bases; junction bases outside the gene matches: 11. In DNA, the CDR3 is TGTGCCAGCAGCTTAGGGTCGACTAGCGGGAGAGGGAGGAATGAGCAGTTCTTC. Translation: CASSLGSTSGRGRNEQFF.

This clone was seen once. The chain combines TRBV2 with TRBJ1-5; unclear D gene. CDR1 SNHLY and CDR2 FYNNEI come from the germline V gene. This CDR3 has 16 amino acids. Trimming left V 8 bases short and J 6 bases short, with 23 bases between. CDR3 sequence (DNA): TGTGCCAGCTATCTAGTTGTACGTTCAAACTTTCAGCCCCAGCATTTT. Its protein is CASYLVVRSNFQPQHF.

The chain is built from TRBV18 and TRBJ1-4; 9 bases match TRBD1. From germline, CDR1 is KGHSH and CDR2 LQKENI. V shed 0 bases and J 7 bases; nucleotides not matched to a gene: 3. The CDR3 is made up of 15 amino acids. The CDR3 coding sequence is TGTGCCAGCTCACCACCGGGACAGGGCTCTGAAAAACTGTTTTTT. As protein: CASSPPGQGSEKLFF.

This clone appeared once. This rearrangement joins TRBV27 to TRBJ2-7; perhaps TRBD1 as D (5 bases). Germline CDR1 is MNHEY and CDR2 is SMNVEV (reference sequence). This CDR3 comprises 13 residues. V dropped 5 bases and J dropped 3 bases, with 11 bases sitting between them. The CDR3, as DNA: TGTGCCAGCAGTCACCAAAGGGGCTACGAGCAGTACTTC. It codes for CASSHQRGYEQYF.

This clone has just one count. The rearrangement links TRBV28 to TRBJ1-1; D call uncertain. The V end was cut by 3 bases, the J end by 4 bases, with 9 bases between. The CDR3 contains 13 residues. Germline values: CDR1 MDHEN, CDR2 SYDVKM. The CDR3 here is CASSLVSGTEAFF. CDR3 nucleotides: TGTGCCAGCAGTTTGGTTAGCGGCACTGAAGCTTTCTTT.

The CDR3 bases are TGTGCCAGCAGTTTAATAGCGTCCATAGGAGGCTACACCTTC. It encodes CASSLIASIGGYTF. The chain carries TRBV28 and TRBJ1-2; unclear D gene. Trimming removed 2 bases at V and 8 bases at J, with 15 bases between. The CDR3 length is 14 residues. The germline gives CDR1 MDHEN, CDR2 SYDVKM.

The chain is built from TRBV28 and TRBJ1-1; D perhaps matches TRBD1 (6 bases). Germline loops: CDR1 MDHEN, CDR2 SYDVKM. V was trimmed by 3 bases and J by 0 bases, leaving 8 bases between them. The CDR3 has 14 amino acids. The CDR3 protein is CASSLGHLNTEAFF. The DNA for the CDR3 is TGTGCCAGCAGTTTGGGACATCTGAACACTGAAGCTTTCTTT.